Each of the 13 T cell receptor beta chains below was sequenced from the same sample in a study of OX40 agonist ivuxolimab in advanced cancers. Method: immunoSEQ multiplex PCR; TCRdb's copy keeps in-frame clones and lacks some. The repertoire holds about 89,000 clones, with 70% to 90% as singletons. The sample here was CD4+ or CD8+ T cells sorted from blood, taken in a trial of the OX40 agonist ivuxolimab. These receptors all stem from an adult with an advanced solid tumor such as melanoma, head and neck, liver or kidney cancer.

The J gene is TRBJ2-7, the V gene TRBV5-4, with D maybe TRBD2 (6 bases). Germline-derived CDR1 and CDR2 are SGHNT and YYREEE (reference sequence). The CDR3 consists of 15 residues. V lost 5 bases, J lost 6 bases, and 21 bases lay in between. This CDR3 is CASRTGGLTAREQYF. Here the CDR3 DNA reads TGTGCCAGCAGGACTGGGGGACTCACTGCTCGCGAGCAGTACTTC.

The chain joins TRBV7-9 to TRBJ2-7; D is tentatively TRBD1 or TRBD2 (5 bases each). Germline CDR1 and CDR2: SEHNR and FQNEAQ (reference sequence). The CDR3 is made up of 15 amino acids. V lost 5 bases and J 5 bases, leaving 19 bases between the germline ends. In nucleotides, the CDR3 is TGTGCCAGCAGCCCCTGGGGGAATGCGGTGAACGAGCAGTACTTC. Translation: CASSPWGNAVNEQYF.

The J gene is TRBJ2-1, the V gene TRBV9, with 8 nucleotides matching TRBD2. Germline assignment: CDR1 SGDLS and CDR2 YYNGEE. The J segment lost 2 bases and the V segment lost 4 bases, leaving 5 bases of the junction unmatched. The CDR3 is 15 residues long. This CDR3 is CASSLTSGPYNEQFF. DNA of the CDR3: TGTGCCAGCAGCCTCACTAGCGGTCCCTACAATGAGCAGTTCTTC.

The V and J genes are TRBV6-4 and TRBJ1-3; no clear D. V shed 6 bases and J shed 0 bases, with 12 bases lying between them. Germline loops: CDR1 MRHNA, CDR2 SNTAGT. The CDR3 has 15 amino acids. The CDR3 sequence: CASSPNYPSGNTIYF. CDR3 DNA: TGTGCCAGCAGCCCTAATTACCCCTCTGGAAACACCATATATTTT.

This sequence joins TRBV5-1 and TRBJ1-1; 8 positions match TRBD1. With 4 bases clipped from V and 4 bases from J, the junction kept 9 bases outside the gene matches. The CDR3 extends over 15 amino acids. Germline assignment: CDR1 SGHRS and CDR2 YFSETQ. CDR3 nucleotide sequence: TGCGCCAGCAGCCCTAGGACAGGGAGTGGCACTGAAGCTTTCTTT. It specifies CASSPRTGSGTEAFF.

This clone was detected only a few times. This chain uses TRBV4-1 with TRBJ2-7; D is uncertain. Germline loops: CDR1 MGHRA, CDR2 YSYEKL. V lost 5 bases to trimming and J lost 0 bases, with 11 bases between them. The CDR3 extends over 14 amino acids. This chain's CDR3 is CASSAPTSSYEQYF. For the CDR3, the DNA is TGCGCCAGCAGCGCCCCTACGAGCTCCTACGAGCAGTACTTC.

V is TRBV10-3 and J is TRBJ1-3, with D unresolved. Trimming cost V 4 bases and J 2 bases, with 9 bases left between them. This CDR3 contains 14 residues. Looked up from germline, CDR1 is ENHRY and CDR2 is SYGVKD. In DNA, the CDR3 is TGTGCCATCAGTGGTGTAGGGACTGGAAACACCATATATTTT. This translates into CAISGVGTGNTIYF.

In this sample, this clone turned up once. V usage is TRBV11-1 and J usage is TRBJ2-7; a possible D gene is TRBD2 (7 bases). Germline lookup yields CDR1 SGHAT and CDR2 FQDESV (reference sequence). V lost 2 bases and J lost 2, with 10 bases in between. The CDR3 length is 14 residues. This chain's CDR3 is CASSLRGGPYEQYF. The CDR3 coding sequence is TGTGCCAGCAGCTTAAGGGGGGGCCCCTACGAGCAGTACTTC.

This chain joins TRBV2 and TRBJ2-2; 7 bases are a match to TRBD2. V gave up 3 bases and J gave up 1 base; unmatched junction bases: 2. This CDR3 spans 15 amino acids. Germline V gene lookup returns CDR1 SNHLY and CDR2 FYNNEI. Here the CDR3 reads CASSDWGGNTGELFF. CDR3 nucleotide sequence: TGTGCCAGCAGTGACTGGGGGGGGAACACCGGGGAGCTGTTTTTT.

The rearrangement joins TRBV23-1 to TRBJ2-3, with D unresolved. TRBV23-1 is marked as an open reading frame, function uncertain. CDR3 length: 12 residues. V gave up 6 bases and J gave up 0 bases, with 4 bases separating them. In DNA, the CDR3 is TGCGCCAGCAGCCTAAGCACAGATACGCAGTATTTT. Encoded protein: CASSLSTDTQYF.

In its sample, this clone was seen a few times. The J gene is TRBJ1-5, the V gene TRBV27, with TRBD1 matching over 8 bases. The V and J ends lost 6 bases and 8 bases, in that order; junction bases with no gene match: 6. The CDR3 is 13 amino acids. Germline CDR1 MNHEY, CDR2 SMNVEV (reference sequence). The CDR3 sequence is CASRTGVEEPQHF. Here the CDR3 DNA reads TGTGCCAGCAGGACAGGGGTGGAGGAGCCCCAGCATTTT.

This chain joins TRBV30 and TRBJ2-5, with 8 bases aligning to TRBD2. Germline CDR1 and CDR2: GTSNPN and SVGIG (reference sequence). The CDR3 runs 15 residues. The trim removed 3 bases at V and 4 bases at J, leaving 10 bases unmatched. Here the CDR3 DNA reads TGTGCCTGGAGGCCCCCGAGCGGGGGTTTAGAGACCCAGTACTTC. Protein product: CAWRPPSGGLETQYF.

This chain connects TRBV7-8 to TRBJ2-1, with D hard to call. Per germline, CDR1 SGHVS and CDR2 FQNEAQ. The CDR3 consists of 12 residues. Between the trimmed V and J ends, which lost 5 bases and 7 bases, there was a span of 9 bases. This CDR3 is CASSPDSNEQFF. DNA of the CDR3: TGTGCCAGCAGCCCCGACTCAAATGAGCAGTTCTTC.